This T cell receptor beta chain was identified in a study of blood T cell repertoires in COVID-19. Per the germline V gene, CDR1 is SGHAT and CDR2 is FQNNGV. The V segment lost 6 bases and the J segment 5 bases; nucleotides outside the gene matches: 7. The length of the CDR3 is 15 residues. Original processing methods: Counts of nucleated cells, estimated from reference gene primer amplification, were obtained. Data came from immunoSEQ multiplex PCR; TCRdb stores just in-frame clones and leaves some out. The DNA was the basis for D and trimming; V, J and clone size are from that table. The repertoire holds around 160,000 clones, with around 80% as singletons.

The specimen was peripheral blood. The genes are TRBV11-2 and TRBJ2-1, with TRBD2 matching 10 bases. The TCR originated in a woman older than 75 with acute or convalescent COVID-19. The DNA of the CDR3 is TGTGCCAGCAGAATGAGCGGGAGGGTAAACAATGAGCAGTTCTTC. Translating gives CASRMSGRVNNEQFF. The full variable domain, its missing parts supplied by reference TRBV11-2 and TRBJ2-1, is EAGVAQSPRYKIIEKRQSVAFWCNPISGHATLYWYQQILGQGPKLLIQFQNNGVVDDSQLPKDRFSAERLKGVDSTLKIQPAKLEDSAVYLCASRMSGRVNNEQFFGPGTRLTVL.